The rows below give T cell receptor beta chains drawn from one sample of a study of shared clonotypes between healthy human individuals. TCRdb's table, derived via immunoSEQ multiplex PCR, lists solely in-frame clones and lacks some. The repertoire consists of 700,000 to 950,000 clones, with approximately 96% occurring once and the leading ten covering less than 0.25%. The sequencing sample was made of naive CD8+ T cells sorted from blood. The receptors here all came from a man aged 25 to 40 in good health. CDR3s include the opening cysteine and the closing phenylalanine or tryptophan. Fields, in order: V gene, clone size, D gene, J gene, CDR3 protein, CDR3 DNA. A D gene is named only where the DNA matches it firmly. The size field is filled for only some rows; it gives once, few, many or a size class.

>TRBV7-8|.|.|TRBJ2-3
CASSFLSLASTDTQYF
TGTGCCAGCAGCTTCCTTTCTCTAGCTAGCACAGATACGCAGTATTTT
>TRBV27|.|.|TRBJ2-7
CASSSSSYEQYF
TGTGCCAGCAGTTCTAGTTCCTACGAGCAGTACTTC
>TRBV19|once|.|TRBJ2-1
CASSPSVRAHNEQFF
TGTGCCAGTAGTCCTAGTGTGAGGGCCCACAATGAGCAGTTCTTC
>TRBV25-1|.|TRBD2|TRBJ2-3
CAVAGEADTQYF
TGTGCTGTAGCGGGAGAGGCAGATACGCAGTATTTT
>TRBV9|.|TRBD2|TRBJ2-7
CASSVLAGGPDEQYF
TGTGCCAGCAGCGTATTGGCGGGAGGGCCTGACGAGCAGTACTTC
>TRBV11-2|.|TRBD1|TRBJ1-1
CASSSDRMNTEAFF
TGTGCCAGCAGCTCGGACAGGATGAACACTGAAGCTTTCTTT
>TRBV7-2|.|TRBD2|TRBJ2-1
CASRTGGLAADNEQFF
TGTGCCAGCAGGACCGGGGGACTAGCGGCCGACAATGAGCAGTTCTTC
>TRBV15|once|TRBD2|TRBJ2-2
CATSSGREVYTGELFF
TGTGCCACCAGCAGTGGTCGGGAGGTCTACACCGGGGAGCTGTTTTTT
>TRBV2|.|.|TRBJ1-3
CASRGVPSGNTIYF
TGTGCCAGCAGAGGAGTCCCTTCTGGAAACACCATATATTTT
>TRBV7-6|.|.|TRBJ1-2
CASSFKQGSEDGYTF
TGTGCCAGCAGCTTTAAACAGGGAAGTGAGGATGGCTACACCTTC
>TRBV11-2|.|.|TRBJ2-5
CASISSPWRSEETQYF
TGTGCCAGCATATCCTCCCCATGGCGTTCTGAAGAGACCCAGTACTTC
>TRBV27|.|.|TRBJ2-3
CASSFLESTDTQYF
TGTGCCAGCAGTTTCCTAGAGAGCACAGATACGCAGTATTTT
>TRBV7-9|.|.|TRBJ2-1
CASSLAGREGTYNEQFF
TGTGCCAGCAGCTTAGCGGGAAGGGAAGGGACCTACAATGAGCAGTTCTTC
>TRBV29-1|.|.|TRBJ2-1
CSVEDNHNEQFF
TGCAGCGTTGAAGACAACCACAATGAGCAGTTCTTC
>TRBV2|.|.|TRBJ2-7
CASGRTTDYEQYF
TGTGCCAGCGGGAGGACTACTGACTACGAGCAGTACTTC
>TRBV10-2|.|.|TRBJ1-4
CASSKGRGGGEKLFF
TGCGCCAGCAGTAAGGGTCGCGGGGGCGGTGAAAAACTGTTTTTT
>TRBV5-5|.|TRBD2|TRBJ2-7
CASTSTRTSGSNPYEQYF
TGTGCCAGCACCTCCACTCGGACTAGCGGATCGAACCCCTACGAGCAGTACTTC
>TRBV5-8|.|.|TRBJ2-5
CASSSALFEGGYLETQYF
TGTGCCAGCAGCTCGGCCCTCTTCGAGGGGGGGTATCTAGAGACCCAGTACTTC
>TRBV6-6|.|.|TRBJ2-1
CASTPSELVWQFF
TGTGCCAGCACCCCGTCGGAGCTAGTTTGGCAGTTCTTC
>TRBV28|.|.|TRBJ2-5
CASSLPGSRRETQYF
TGTGCCAGCAGTTTACCCGGTAGCCGAAGGGAGACCCAGTACTTC
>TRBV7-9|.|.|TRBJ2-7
CASSKAPREQYF
TGTGCCAGCAGCAAGGCCCCTCGAGAGCAGTACTTC
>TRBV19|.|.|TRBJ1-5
CASSEHRDALNQPQHF
TGTGCCAGTAGTGAACACCGGGACGCCTTGAATCAGCCCCAGCATTTT
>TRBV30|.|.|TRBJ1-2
CAWSEPGSYNYGYTF
TGTGCCTGGAGTGAGCCGGGGAGTTATAACTATGGCTACACCTTC
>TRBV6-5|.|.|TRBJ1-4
CASSYGLSNEKLFF
TGTGCCAGCAGTTACGGTCTCTCTAATGAAAAACTGTTTTTT
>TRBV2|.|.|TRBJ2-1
CASSDQLVDEQFF
TGTGCCAGCAGTGATCAGCTAGTCGATGAGCAGTTCTTC
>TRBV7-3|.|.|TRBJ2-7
CASSSVEGSGEQYF
TGTGCCAGCAGCTCCGTGGAGGGGTCTGGCGAGCAGTACTTC
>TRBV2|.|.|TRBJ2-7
CASSGRPMGGVGF
TGTGCCAGCAGCGGTCGACCGATGGGCGGCGTGGGGTTC
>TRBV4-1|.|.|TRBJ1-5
CASSGTAGNQPQHF
TGCGCCAGCTCGGGGACCGCGGGCAATCAGCCCCAGCATTTT
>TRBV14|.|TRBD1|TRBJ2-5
CASSPVGQVVRETQYF
TGTGCCAGCAGCCCAGTGGGACAGGTGGTGAGAGAGACCCAGTACTTC
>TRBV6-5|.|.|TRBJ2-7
CASRIRGEQYF
TGTGCCAGCAGAATTCGCGGTGAGCAGTACTTC